Listed here is a single T cell receptor (beta chain). In this sample, this clone turned up a few times. Its antigen remains undetermined. Within one base of it there is no much larger clone, and no base qualities were kept. CDR1 MNHEY and CDR2 SMNVEV were looked up in the germline V gene (reference sequence). Including the terminal cysteine and phenylalanine, the CDR3 comprises 13 residues. This entry keeps only the CDR3 DNA: 39 bases, framed from base 1. V and J are truncated by 7 bases and 9 bases respectively, leaving an intervening sequence of 16 bases. This sample is part of a study of beta chain features in type 1 diabetes (dated 2018 in TCRdb). Regarding the research as a whole: Mean age, gender distribution, total cell number and subset yield were not different between patients and healthy donors. A total of 85 million to 140 million sorted cells were examined across all samples, and the number of cells per subset was strongly correlated with RNA yield. The study compared the TCRB repertoires of sorted circulating CD4+ T cell subsets in recently diagnosed type 1 diabetes patients with those in matched healthy donors. Regulatory and stem cell-like memory subsets were isolated from only 8 patients and about 8 healthy donors, whereas naive and central memory subsets came from all 30 or so donors. Broader findings and caveats from the paper: Sequencing cDNA rather than genomic DNA could over-represent highly expressing activated cells, although activation and CD3 levels did not differ between groups. Because the HLA sub-analyses included only small numbers of individuals, any influence of HLA type on TCRB rearrangement was left unresolved. PCR may preferentially amplify shorter templates, but because patient and control samples were amplified and corrected together, any resulting skew would affect both groups equally. The naive, central memory and regulatory TCRB repertoires appeared to resemble one another more closely among patients than among healthy donors. At VDJ recombination sites, patients with type 1 diabetes made fewer insertions and deleted more nucleotides, a pattern implying thymic rearrangement abnormalities. A moderate but significant shortening of TCRB CDR3 length was observed in type 1 diabetes patients in all four CD4+ subsets.

From each donor, a single peripheral blood sample of 100 to 150 mL on average was drawn into heparinised tubes. A BD FACSAria II and a panel including CD45RO, CCR7, CD25, CD127, CD95 and CD27 were used to sort naive, central memory, regulatory and stem cell-like memory CD4+ T cells. All sorted populations exceeded 95% purity. PBMCs were isolated immediately by Lymphoprep density gradient centrifugation and stained directly without culture. So that batch effects would be minimized, each experiment stained and sorted samples in pairs, pairing one healthy donor with one patient. The entire amount of isolated RNA was reverse transcribed using the High Capacity cDNA Reverse Transcription Kit, so the sequenced TCRB transcripts were expressed ones. Deep immunoSEQ sequencing was applied to naive, central memory and regulatory T cell samples, giving an average of approximately 3.8 million total reads per sample. After sorted cells were lysed in RLT buffer, RNA was extracted with DNase-treated RNeasy Micro or Mini kits, with the choice depending on cell number. Each cell subset was processed on its own to prevent cross-contamination, while patient and healthy donor samples were processed together. The immunoSEQ multiplex PCR was used to amplify TCRB sequences from cDNA, generating 87-bp fragments that spanned the CDR3 region. Sequencing of the amplicons was done on the Illumina HiSeq platform. As for the original processing: PCR bias was corrected computationally using synthetic template baselines, and reads within Hamming distance 2 were collapsed, with unmergeable singletons discarded. Reads were aligned to IMGT to assign V, D and J genes, CDR3 length, and insertions or deletions at six rearrangement sites. Clonotype counts were normalized to sorted cell number within each subset before computing true diversity and Gini coefficients with the tcR R package. Repertoire sharing was quantified using the overlap coefficient calculated on TCRB nucleotide sequences. Out-of-frame TCRB sequences from naive cells were analyzed as a proxy for the pre-selection repertoire. Here the immuneACCESS table is served through TCRdb, limited to in-frame sequences with V and J called. Missing clones are a known gap in these copies; in checked studies unresolved V genes cover under half, and the rest lacks a known reason. V and J calls plus clone size are reproduced from that table; the DNA served to infer D and trimming. The sample yields some 700,000 clones; roughly 13% were counted once. The biggest ten clones account for 0.022% of the sample.

The sequence is built from TRBV27 and TRBJ2-1; the D region may be TRBD1 or TRBD2, each matching 5 bases equally. The sequence came from a man aged 18 to 35 with type 1 diabetes. The sample consisted of naive CD4+ T cells from blood. In the paper's terms, the cell subset or site label means: true naive CD4+ T cells. The CDR3 region has the sequence CASTPEGPGEQFF. At the DNA level, the sequence is TGTGCCAGCACCCCTGAGGGGCCTGGTGAGCAGTTCTTC.